This TCR beta chain was documented in a study of blood T cell repertoires in COVID-19. The table came from immunoSEQ multiplex PCR; TCRdb's copy has only in-frame clones and leaves some out. The sample lists roughly 31,000 clones; 80% to 90% were seen once. J lost 2 bases, V lost 5 bases, and 11 bases had no gene match. The CDR3 has 16 residues. CDR1 and CDR2 from the germline V gene are SGHVS and FQNEAQ. This chain links TRBV7-8 with TRBJ2-7; 8 bases map to TRBD1. The material sequenced was peripheral blood. This sequence originates from an elderly man with acute or convalescent COVID-19. The CDR3 DNA reads TGTGCCAGCAGCCTCCCAGGGGGCAGGGGGACCTACGAGCAGTACTTC. Translation gives CASSLPGGRGTYEQYF.